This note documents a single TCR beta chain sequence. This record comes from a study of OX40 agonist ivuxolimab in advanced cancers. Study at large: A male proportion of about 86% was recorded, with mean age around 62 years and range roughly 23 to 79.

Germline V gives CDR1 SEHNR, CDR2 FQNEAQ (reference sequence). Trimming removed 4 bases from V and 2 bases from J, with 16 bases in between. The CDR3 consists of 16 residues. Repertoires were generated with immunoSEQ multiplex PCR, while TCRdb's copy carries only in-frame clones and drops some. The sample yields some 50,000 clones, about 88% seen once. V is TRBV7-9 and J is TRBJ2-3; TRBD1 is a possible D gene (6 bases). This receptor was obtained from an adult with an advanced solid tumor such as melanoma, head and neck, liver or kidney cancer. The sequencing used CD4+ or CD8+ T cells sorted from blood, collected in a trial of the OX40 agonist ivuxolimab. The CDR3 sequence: CASSSYPGQSTDTQYF. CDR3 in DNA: TGTGCCAGCAGCTCCTACCCTGGACAGTCCACAGATACGCAGTATTTT.